Each of the 23 T cell receptor beta chains below was sequenced from the same sample in a study of T cell responses to AZD1222 COVID-19 vaccine. Measured with immunoSEQ multiplex PCR; TCRdb has only the in-frame clones, and not every one. The table has some 120,000 clones, roughly 90% seen once; the top ten hold 2.8%. The specimen was peripheral blood, collected on day 0 of AZD1222 vaccination. All receptors come from an adult in good health.

The chain combines TRBV27 with TRBJ1-4; no firm D call. Trimming took 6 bases from V and 3 from J, leaving 14 bases between them. Looked up from germline, CDR1 is MNHEY and CDR2 is SMNVEV (reference sequence). This CDR3 spans 15 amino acids. CDR3 sequence: CASSLQDGSNEKLFF. For the CDR3, the DNA is TGTGCCAGCAGCCTTCAGGACGGATCTAATGAAAAACTGTTTTTT.

The chain combines TRBV7-9 with TRBJ2-7; D is ambiguous. Germline lookup yields CDR1 SEHNR and CDR2 FQNEAQ (reference sequence). The CDR3 runs to 12 residues. The V end lost 1 base, the J end lost 13 bases, and 14 bases lay between the germline ends. The CDR3 spells CASSLEGEREYF. The CDR3 nucleotides read TGTGCCAGCAGCTTAGAGGGTGAAAGGGAATACTTC.

The gene calls are TRBV12-3 or TRBV12-4 and TRBJ1-2, with unresolved D. The germline V and J ends were trimmed by 5 bases and 6 bases, with 7 bases remaining between them. This CDR3 is 11 amino acids long. The CDR3 reads CASSRPDGYTF. CDR3 in DNA: TGTGCCAGCAGTAGACCGGATGGCTACACCTTC.

The chain has TRBV4-2 and TRBJ1-1; 9 positions agree with TRBD1. Germline loops: CDR1 LGHNA, CDR2 YNFKEQ. Losses at the gene ends were 4 bases for V and 5 bases for J; bases not matched to a gene: 5. This CDR3 is built from 14 residues. CDR3: CASSRLTGGTEAFF. DNA for the CDR3: TGTGCCAGCAGCCGATTGACAGGGGGAACTGAAGCTTTCTTT.

CDR3 sequence: CASSQGLAGGDEQFF. In DNA, the CDR3 is TGTGCCAGCAGCCAGGGACTAGCGGGAGGGGATGAGCAGTTCTTC. V gene TRBV5-4 combines with J gene TRBJ2-1, with TRBD2 identical over 16 bases. The germline V gene has CDR1 SGHNT and CDR2 YYREEE (reference sequence). The CDR3 loop spans 15 amino acids. V gave up 4 bases and J gave up 8 bases; unmatched junction bases: 3.

V gene TRBV5-1 combines with J gene TRBJ1-5; the D is unclear. Trimming took off 7 bases at V and 4 bases at J, with 15 bases between the two ends. From germline, CDR1 is SGHRS and CDR2 YFSETQ. The CDR3 runs to 14 residues. CDR3 in amino acids: CASRPRGGNQPQHF. Written as DNA, the CDR3 is TGCGCCAGCCGACCGCGGGGTGGGAATCAGCCCCAGCATTTT.

The gene calls are TRBV6-5 and TRBJ1-1, with a tentative D call TRBD1 (6 bases). Germline V gene sequence: CDR1 MNHEY, CDR2 SVGAGI. The CDR3 runs to 14 residues. V was pared by 6 bases and J by 2 bases, with 13 bases between. The CDR3 loop reads CASRPGQINTEAFF. The CDR3 DNA follows: TGTGCCAGCAGACCCGGACAGATAAACACTGAAGCTTTCTTT.

The CDR3 nucleotides read TGTGCCAGCAGCTTGTCGCAGGGCGCCACCGGGGAGCTGTTTTTT. Translating it yields CASSLSQGATGELFF. This rearrangement joins TRBV5-6 to TRBJ2-2; a weak D match, TRBD1 (5 bases). V gave up 1 base and J gave up 4 bases, with 11 bases separating them. Germline V gives CDR1 SGHDT, CDR2 YYEEEE. The CDR3 is 15 amino acids.

The rearrangement links TRBV2 to TRBJ2-7, with D possibly being TRBD1 (6 bases). CDR3 length: 17 residues. Germline-derived CDR1 and CDR2 are SNHLY and FYNNEI. V was trimmed by 1 base and J by 3 bases, leaving 19 bases between them. The CDR3 region is CASSEGWGQSPLYEQYF. As DNA, the CDR3 is TGTGCCAGCAGTGAAGGGTGGGGGCAATCCCCCCTCTACGAGCAGTACTTC.

The chain couples TRBV18 to TRBJ2-7, with 7 bases aligning to TRBD2. Unmatched junction bases numbered 4, after V lost 2 bases and J lost 3 bases. This CDR3 region has 14 residues. Germline CDR1 and CDR2: KGHSH and LQKENI. The CDR3, as DNA: TGTGCCAGCTCACCAACTAGCGTTGACTACGAGCAGTACTTC. Translated: CASSPTSVDYEQYF. Drawing the rest from reference TRBV18 and TRBJ2-7, the complete variable domain is NAGVMQNPRHLVRRRGQEARLRCSPMKGHSHVYWYRQLPEEGLKFMVYLQKENIIDESGMPKERFSAEFPKEGPSILRIQQVVRGDSAAYFCASSPTSVDYEQYFGPGTRLTVT.

The chain joins TRBV12-3 or TRBV12-4 to TRBJ2-3; 7 bases map to TRBD2. With 6 bases clipped from V and 4 bases from J, the junction kept 4 bases outside the gene matches. The CDR3 spans 13 residues. The CDR3 DNA sequence: TGTGCCAGCAGGGGGGAGGGCGCAGATACGCAGTATTTT. As protein: CASRGEGADTQYF.

This chain links TRBV14 with TRBJ2-5; D not resolved. The V and J ends lost 0 bases and 2 bases respectively, with 7 bases between them. Germline V gene data show CDR1 as SGHDN and CDR2 as FVKESK. This CDR3 is built from 14 residues. The chain's CDR3 is CASSQDVNQETQYF. CDR3 nucleotide sequence: TGTGCCAGCAGCCAAGATGTCAATCAAGAGACCCAGTACTTC.

The CDR3 spells CASSQDFVLGEMETYEQYF. CDR3 sequence (DNA): TGCGCCAGCAGCCAAGATTTCGTGTTGGGGGAGATGGAGACCTACGAGCAGTACTTC. The rearrangement links TRBV4-1 to TRBJ2-7; D may correspond to TRBD1 or TRBD2 (5 bases each). Germline V gene data show CDR1 as MGHRA and CDR2 as YSYEKL. The ends were cut back, 0 bases at V and 2 bases at J, with 23 bases in the middle. CDR3 size: 19 residues.

This chain joins TRBV4-1 and TRBJ2-1; TRBD2 matches 14 bases. The CDR3 extends over 19 amino acids. V shed 2 bases, J shed 0 bases, and the junction held 6 bases outside the gene matches. The germline V gene has CDR1 MGHRA and CDR2 YSYEKL. Here the CDR3 DNA reads TGCGCCAGCAGCCAAATATCCGGGACTAGCGGGAGCTCCTACAATGAGCAGTTCTTC. Its translation is CASSQISGTSGSSYNEQFF.

This chain links TRBV10-3 with TRBJ1-5, with TRBD1 identical over 7 bases. With V trimmed by 0 bases and J by 5 bases, 4 bases remained unmatched. Per germline, CDR1 ENHRY and CDR2 SYGVKD. CDR3 length: 15 residues. This CDR3 is CAISESQDRHQPQHF. The CDR3 DNA reads TGTGCCATCAGTGAGTCCCAGGACAGGCATCAGCCCCAGCATTTT.

The CDR3 here is CASSKDHRVAEAFF. CDR3 coding DNA: TGTGCCAGCAGCAAAGACCACAGGGTCGCTGAAGCTTTCTTT. The chain uses TRBV21-1 and TRBJ1-1; the listed D gene, TRBD1, was not tested against the DNA. TRBV21-1 is designated a pseudogene. CDR3 size: 14 residues.

V and J are TRBV7-9 and TRBJ2-7; D is unclear. The V and J ends lost 3 bases and 1 base respectively, with 10 bases between them. The germline gives CDR1 SEHNR, CDR2 FQNEAQ (reference sequence). This CDR3 comprises 14 residues. This CDR3 reads CASSFSAASYEQYF. As DNA, the CDR3 is TGTGCCAGCAGCTTCTCAGCTGCTTCCTACGAGCAGTACTTC.

Only a few counts were recorded for this clone. J is TRBJ2-7 and V is TRBV2; the match to TRBD1 covers 8 bases. After removal of 10 bases from V and 0 bases from J, the junction contained 2 bases not matched to a gene. Germline V gene lookup returns CDR1 SNHLY and CDR2 FYNNEI. The CDR3 spans 12 residues. The CDR3 region has the DNA TGTGCCACAACAGGGGGCTCCTACGAGCAGTACTTC. Amino acid sequence: CATTGGSYEQYF.

The chain recombines TRBV10-3 with TRBJ2-7; D might be TRBD2 (5 bases). Germline-derived CDR1 and CDR2 are ENHRY and SYGVKD. Trimming cost V 5 bases and J 2 bases, with 10 bases left between them. The CDR3 covers 13 residues. CDR3 coding DNA: TGTGCCATCAGTCGACCCGGGACCTACGAGCAGTACTTC. As protein: CAISRPGTYEQYF.

The rearrangement joins TRBV12-5 to TRBJ1-5; D might be TRBD1 (5 bases). Trimming removed 0 bases at V and 0 bases at J, with 18 bases between. Germline V gene lookup returns CDR1 LGHNT and CDR2 FRNRAP. The CDR3 is 19 residues long. CDR3 DNA sequence: TGTGCTAGTGGTTTGGTATTCTCGTTCGAGGGGTATAGCAATCAGCCCCAGCATTTT. Protein sequence: CASGLVFSFEGYSNQPQHF.

This clone was seen many times. This sequence joins TRBV2 and TRBJ1-2; D ambiguous. Trimming took 6 bases from V and 0 from J, leaving 11 bases between them. The CDR3 is 14 amino acids. Germline CDR1 and CDR2: SNHLY and FYNNEI. CDR3 amino acids: CASSRESTNYGYTF. CDR3 nucleotides: TGTGCCAGCAGCAGAGAAAGTACTAACTATGGCTACACCTTC.

The chain is built from TRBV30 and TRBJ1-3; no definite D call. The germline V and J ends were trimmed by 2 bases and 8 bases, with 16 bases remaining between them. The germline CDR1 and CDR2 sequences are GTSNPN and SVGIG (reference sequence). The CDR3 is 14 residues long. Here the CDR3 DNA reads TGTGCCTGGAGTAACCATGAGAGGGTACACACCATATATTTT. As protein: CAWSNHERVHTIYF.

This clone was detected once. CDR3 sequence: CASSNQSYEQYF. The CDR3 DNA sequence: TGTGCCAGCAGCAACCAGTCCTACGAGCAGTACTTC. V is TRBV3-1 (or the pseudogene TRBV3-2) and J is TRBJ2-7; no firm D call. V dropped 5 bases and J dropped 1 base, with 6 bases sitting between them. Per germline, CDR1 LGHDT and CDR2 YNNKEL (reference sequence). CDR3 size: 12 residues.